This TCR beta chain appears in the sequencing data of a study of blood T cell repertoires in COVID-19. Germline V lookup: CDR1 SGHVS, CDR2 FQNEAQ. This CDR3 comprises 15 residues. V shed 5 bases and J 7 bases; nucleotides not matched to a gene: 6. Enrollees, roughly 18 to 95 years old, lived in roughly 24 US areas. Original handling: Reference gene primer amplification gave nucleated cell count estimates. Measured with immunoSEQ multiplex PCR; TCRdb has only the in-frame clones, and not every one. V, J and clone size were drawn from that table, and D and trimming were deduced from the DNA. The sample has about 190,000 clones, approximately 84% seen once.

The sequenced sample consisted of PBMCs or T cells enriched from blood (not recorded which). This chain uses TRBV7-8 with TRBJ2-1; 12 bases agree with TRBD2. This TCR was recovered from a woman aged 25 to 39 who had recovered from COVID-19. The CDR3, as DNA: TGTGCCAGCAGCCAAGGACTAGCGGGAAGGAATGAGCAGTTCTTC. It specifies CASSQGLAGRNEQFF. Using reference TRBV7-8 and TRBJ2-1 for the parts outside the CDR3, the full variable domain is GAGVSQSPRYKVAKRGQDVALRCDPISGHVSLFWYQQALGQGPEFLTYFQNEAQLDKSGLPSDRFFAERPEGSVSTLKIQRTQQEDSAVYLCASSQGLAGRNEQFFGPGTRLTVL.